Following are 22 T cell receptor beta chains from one sample sequenced in a study of cytotoxic CD8 clonotypes in ibrutinib-treated CLL. The assay was immunoSEQ multiplex PCR, and TCRdb's table has in-frame clones only and misses some. The sample records roughly 220,000 clones, just over 70% being singletons. Specimen: PBMCs, collected after 12 months of ibrutinib treatment. These receptors were taken from a human donor with chronic lymphocytic leukemia.

The rearrangement uses TRBV6-6 and TRBJ1-2; the D gene is possibly TRBD1 (6 bases). The germline CDR1 and CDR2 sequences are MNHNY and SVGAGI (reference sequence). Trimming removed 2 bases from V and 7 bases from J, with 14 bases in between. The CDR3 is 14 amino acids. The CDR3 loop is CASSYRDISTGYTF. Written as DNA, the CDR3 is TGTGCCAGCAGTTACAGGGACATCTCGACTGGCTACACCTTC.

The chain carries TRBV5-1 and TRBJ1-3, with 7 bases lining up with TRBD1. The trim removed 4 bases at V and 1 base at J, leaving 8 bases unmatched. Germline loops: CDR1 SGHRS, CDR2 YFSETQ. The CDR3 runs to 16 residues. CDR3 sequence: CASSPRRDSSGNTIYF. The CDR3 DNA sequence: TGCGCCAGCAGCCCACGCCGGGACAGTTCTGGAAACACCATATATTTT.

V gene TRBV11-3 combines with J gene TRBJ2-3, with 8 bases lining up with TRBD1. Germline V lookup: CDR1 SGHNT, CDR2 YENEEA. J gave up 4 bases and V 0 bases, and 6 bases lay outside the gene matches. This CDR3 comprises 16 residues. CDR3 nucleotide sequence: TGTGCCAGCAGCTTAGAAGGGACAGGTGGAGCAGATACGCAGTATTTT. Amino acid sequence: CASSLEGTGGADTQYF.

This clone has a single count. The gene calls are TRBV18 and TRBJ1-1, with D possibly matching TRBD1 (6 bases). CDR3 length: 15 residues. Germline assignment: CDR1 KGHSH and CDR2 LQKENI. Trimming removed 3 bases from V and 1 base from J, with 12 bases in between. The CDR3 nucleotides read TGTGCCAGCTCACCTCAGGGACACCGGAACACTGAAGCTTTCTTT. Amino acid sequence: CASSPQGHRNTEAFF.

The genes are TRBV28 and TRBJ2-2; tentative D call: TRBD2 (6 bases). This CDR3 contains 15 residues. Germline CDR1 reads MDHEN; CDR2 reads SYDVKM. Trimming pared 1 base from V and 5 bases from J, leaving 11 bases between. The DNA of the CDR3 is TGTGCCAGCAGTTTATTGGGGGGAGAGACCGGGGAGCTGTTTTTT. It encodes CASSLLGGETGELFF.

This rearrangement joins TRBV6-5 to TRBJ2-5; no clear D. The germline V gene encodes CDR1 MNHEY and CDR2 SVGAGI. The CDR3 totals 14 residues. Deletions cut 7 bases from V and 1 base from J, with 13 bases between. The CDR3 nucleotides are TGTGCCAGCAAGCTCGTCGGGTCCCAAGAGACCCAGTACTTC. Amino acid sequence: CASKLVGSQETQYF.

The CDR3 region has the DNA TGTGCCAGCAGCTTAGATGGCCAGGCGAACACCGGGGAGCTGTTTTTT. Protein sequence: CASSLDGQANTGELFF. The V call is TRBV11-2, the J call TRBJ2-2; D not certain. V lost 0 bases to trimming and J lost 0 bases, with 8 bases between them. Germline values: CDR1 SGHAT, CDR2 FQNNGV. The CDR3 contains 16 residues.

J is TRBJ2-1 and V is TRBV5-1; 8 bases map to TRBD2. Germline values: CDR1 SGHRS, CDR2 YFSETQ. This CDR3 region has 15 residues. V was clipped by 0 bases and J by 4 bases; unmatched bases: 3. This chain's CDR3 is CASSLAAGGYNEQFF. The DNA for the CDR3 is TGCGCCAGCAGCTTGGCGGCGGGGGGTTACAATGAGCAGTTCTTC.

This clone was recorded once. The V call is TRBV5-1, the J call TRBJ2-7; 7 bases agree with TRBD1. The germline V gene encodes CDR1 SGHRS and CDR2 YFSETQ. This CDR3 comprises 12 residues. V was clipped by 4 bases and J by 5 bases; unmatched bases: 3. CDR3 in DNA: TGCGCCAGCAGCCGACAGGGTCACGAGCAGTACTTC. This codes for CASSRQGHEQYF.

The chain combines TRBV27 with TRBJ1-2; 7 bases align to TRBD1. With 6 bases clipped from V and 1 base from J, the junction kept 11 bases outside the gene matches. From germline, CDR1 is MNHEY and CDR2 SMNVEV (reference sequence). The CDR3 is 16 residues long. CDR3 region: CASSELRGVINYGYTF. CDR3 in DNA: TGTGCCAGCAGCGAACTCAGGGGGGTGATTAACTATGGCTACACCTTC.

The chain recombines TRBV7-2 with TRBJ2-7, with 10 bases matching TRBD2. Looked up from germline, CDR1 is SGHTA and CDR2 is FQGNSA. The CDR3 is made up of 17 amino acids. V dropped 1 base and J dropped 5; count of bases not matched to a gene: 11. As DNA, the CDR3 is TGTGCCAGCAGCTTAGGAGGAGCGGGAGGGCCAAATCACGAGCAGTACTTC. This translates into CASSLGGAGGPNHEQYF.

The rearrangement joins TRBV9 to TRBJ2-7; either TRBD1 or TRBD2 may supply D (5 bases each). Per germline, CDR1 SGDLS and CDR2 YYNGEE. The CDR3 runs 16 residues. Trimming took 0 bases from V and 0 from J, leaving 13 bases between them. The CDR3 region is CASSVGGDGDSYEQYF. For the CDR3, the DNA is TGTGCCAGCAGCGTAGGAGGGGACGGAGACTCCTACGAGCAGTACTTC.

The chain is built from TRBV30 and TRBJ2-1; possible D gene TRBD2, 5 bases. V was cut by 3 bases and J by 6 bases, with 12 bases left in between. The CDR3 has 13 residues. Germline V CDR1 and CDR2: GTSNPN, SVGIG (reference sequence). The CDR3 DNA reads as TGTGCCTGGAGCTTCTGGAGGCGCAATGAGCAGTTCTTC. It codes for CAWSFWRRNEQFF. The variable domain in full, completed from reference TRBV30 and TRBJ2-1, reads SQTIHQWPATLVQPVGSPLSLECTVEGTSNPNLYWYRQAAGRGLQLLFYSVGIGQISSEVPQNLSASRPQDRQFILSSKKLLLSDSGFYLCAWSFWRRNEQFFGPGTRLTVL.

This chain links TRBV5-1 with TRBJ1-4; D gene uncertain. Trimming removed 0 bases from V and 10 bases from J, with 13 bases in between. Germline CDR1 and CDR2: SGHRS and YFSETQ. The CDR3 extends over 14 amino acids. In DNA form, the CDR3 reads TGCGCCAGCAGCTTGGAAGGTTTTGAAGGAAAACTGTTTTTT. It yields the protein CASSLEGFEGKLFF.

This rearrangement joins TRBV4-2 to TRBJ2-2, with D maybe TRBD1 (6 bases). The CDR3 has 15 residues. The germline CDR1 and CDR2 sequences are LGHNA and YNFKEQ. The V end was cut by 4 bases, the J end by 7 bases, with 16 bases between. CDR3 nucleotides: TGTGCCAGCAGCCGTCGAATGGGGGCGAACGGGGAGCTGTTTTTT. Amino acids: CASSRRMGANGELFF.

This clone was detected only a few times. This chain links TRBV19 with TRBJ1-2; D might be TRBD1 (6 bases). Germline CDR1 reads LNHDA; CDR2 reads SQIVND (reference sequence). The CDR3 is 14 residues long. CDR3 region: CAPKQGLPGYGYTF. The CDR3 coding sequence is TGTGCTCCTAAACAGGGCTTGCCGGGCTATGGCTACACCTTC. Full variable domain (outside the CDR3, taken from reference TRBV19 and TRBJ1-2): DGGITQSPKYLFRKEGQNVTLSCEQNLNHDAMYWYRQDPGQGLRLIYYSQIVNDFQKGDIAEGYSVSREKKESFPLTVTSAQKNPTAFYLCAPKQGLPGYGYTFGSGTRLTVV.

The chain employs TRBV6-5 and TRBJ1-3; no definite D call. Trimming took 2 bases from V and 0 from J, leaving 2 bases between them. CDR1 is MNHEY and CDR2 is SVGAGI in the germline V gene. This CDR3 comprises 13 residues. CDR3 sequence (DNA): TGTGCCAGCAGTTACGACTCTGGAAACACCATATATTTT. It codes for CASSYDSGNTIYF.

V usage is TRBV18 and J usage is TRBJ1-4; TRBD1 agrees at 9 bases. The junction had 3 bases not matched to a gene; V was cut back by 3 bases and J by 7 bases. CDR3 length: 14 residues. Per the germline V gene, CDR1 is KGHSH and CDR2 is LQKENI. The CDR3 DNA follows: TGTGCCAGCTCACCGGGACAGGGCGGTGAAAAACTGTTTTTT. Translation gives CASSPGQGGEKLFF.

This chain links TRBV7-9 with TRBJ2-3; TRBD1 matches 7 bases. The CDR3 covers 18 residues. Trimming took 4 bases from V and 0 from J; bases not matched to a gene: 13. CDR1 SEHNR and CDR2 FQNEAQ come from the germline V gene (reference sequence). The CDR3 here is CASSSRTGEVRSTDTQYF. Written as DNA, the CDR3 is TGTGCCAGCAGCTCACGGACAGGAGAGGTCCGGAGCACAGATACGCAGTATTTT. The full variable domain, its missing parts supplied by reference TRBV7-9 and TRBJ2-3, is DTGVSQNPRHKITKRGQNVTFRCDPISEHNRLYWYRQTLGQGPEFLTYFQNEAQLEKSRLLSDRFSAERPKGSFSTLEIQRTEQGDSAMYLCASSSRTGEVRSTDTQYFGPGTRLTVL.

The rearrangement uses TRBV9 and TRBJ2-1, with 13 positions matching TRBD2. The CDR3 is made up of 19 amino acids. Germline-derived CDR1 and CDR2 are SGDLS and YYNGEE. V lost 0 bases, J lost 5 bases, and 11 bases stayed unmatched. This CDR3 reads CASSVEGLGLAGSNNEQFF. The CDR3 DNA follows: TGTGCCAGCAGCGTAGAGGGATTGGGACTAGCGGGATCCAACAATGAGCAGTTCTTC.

The chain employs TRBV5-1 and TRBJ1-1; D gene uncertain. The V gene lost 0 bases and the J gene lost 4 bases, with 7 bases spanning the gap. Germline-derived CDR1 and CDR2 are SGHRS and YFSETQ. This CDR3 has 13 amino acids. CDR3 sequence (DNA): TGCGCCAGCAGCTTGGCCAGGATCACTGAAGCTTTCTTT. The encoded protein is CASSLARITEAFF.

This chain uses TRBV7-2 with TRBJ2-3; no clear D gene. CDR1 is SGHTA and CDR2 is FQGNSA in the germline V gene. The CDR3 runs to 15 residues. With 5 bases removed from V and 1 base from J, the gap between germline ends came to 13 bases. The CDR3 reads CASSKRAERTDTQYF. As DNA, the CDR3 is TGTGCCAGCAGCAAACGGGCGGAGCGCACAGATACGCAGTATTTT.